The 27 T cell receptor beta chains below all came from one sample that was sequenced in a study of shared clonotypes between healthy human individuals. Generated by immunoSEQ multiplex PCR, the TCRdb table keeps only in-frame clones and is missing some. This sample yields about 190,000 clones, of which approximately 61% are seen a single time; roughly a tenth belongs to the top ten. The sequenced sample was memory CD4+ T cells sorted from blood. Specified subset: CD45RA-negative fraction. The receptors shown here come from a man aged 25-45 years in good health.

This clone occurred many times. The same CDR3 also results from other DNA sequences found in this sample. The CDR3 sequence: CASSPGGTDTQYF. The CDR3 coding sequence is TGTGCCAGCTCACCGGGGGGCACAGATACGCAGTATTTT. This chain joins TRBV18 and TRBJ2-3; D assignment may be TRBD1 or TRBD2 (5 bases each). The germline V gene has CDR1 KGHSH and CDR2 LQKENI. This CDR3 has 13 residues. The V and J ends lost 3 bases and 1 base respectively, with 5 bases between them. Drawing the rest from reference TRBV18 and TRBJ2-3, the complete variable domain is NAGVMQNPRHLVRRRGQEARLRCSPMKGHSHVYWYRQLPEEGLKFMVYLQKENIIDESGMPKERFSAEFPKEGPSILRIQQVVRGDSAAYFCASSPGGTDTQYFGPGTRLTVL.

This clone was observed a few times. The rearrangement joins TRBV30 to TRBJ1-1; no definite D call. Germline V gene data show CDR1 as GTSNPN and CDR2 as SVGIG (reference sequence). Trimming pared 4 bases from V and 0 bases from J, leaving 9 bases between. CDR3 length equals 13 residues. The CDR3 sequence: CAWKVLVNTEAFF. DNA of the CDR3: TGTGCCTGGAAGGTGCTTGTGAACACTGAAGCTTTCTTT.

This clone was counted only a few times. Other DNA sequences in this sample translate to the same CDR3. This chain links TRBV5-1 with TRBJ2-1; 11 nucleotides match TRBD2. The CDR3 runs 16 residues. The V gene end was trimmed by 2 bases and the J gene end by 3 bases; junction bases not matched to a gene: 4. Per germline, CDR1 SGHRS and CDR2 YFSETQ. CDR3 nucleotides: TGCGCCAGCAGCTTACTAGCGGGAGATGGCTACAATGAGCAGTTCTTC. It translates to CASSLLAGDGYNEQFF.

The V gene is TRBV30, the J gene TRBJ2-7; TRBD2 might be the D (5 bases). The CDR3 covers 11 residues. V lost 4 bases to trimming and J lost 3 bases, with 7 bases between them. Germline V gives CDR1 GTSNPN, CDR2 SVGIG (reference sequence). CDR3 nucleotide sequence: TGTGCCTGGACACGGGACTACGAGCAGTACTTC. It encodes CAWTRDYEQYF.

The V and J genes are TRBV5-1 and TRBJ2-1, with 11 bases aligning to TRBD2. J was trimmed by 1 base and V by 4 bases; bases with no gene match: 7. Germline V gene sequence: CDR1 SGHRS, CDR2 YFSETQ. The CDR3 has 17 residues. CDR3 DNA sequence: TGCGCCAGCAGCCCAAATAGCGGGAGGGAGTCCTACAATGAGCAGTTCTTC. It codes for CASSPNSGRESYNEQFF.

This clone was counted a few times. The rearrangement links TRBV7-2 to TRBJ2-3; no clear D gene. The CDR3 extends over 12 amino acids. V was clipped by 5 bases and J by 5 bases, with 8 bases between them. Looked up from germline, CDR1 is SGHTA and CDR2 is FQGNSA. The CDR3 here is CASSIFQDTQYF. The DNA of the CDR3 is TGTGCCAGCAGCATTTTCCAAGATACGCAGTATTTT.

For this clone: The sample contains more than one DNA sequence encoding this CDR3. This chain uses TRBV5-1 with TRBJ2-5, with D unclear. Trimming shortened V by 0 bases and J by 2 bases, and 14 bases separated the two germline ends. The germline V gene has CDR1 SGHRS and CDR2 YFSETQ. This CDR3 region has 16 residues. This CDR3 reads CASSLGGRSGQETQYF. CDR3 nucleotides: TGCGCCAGCAGCTTGGGCGGTCGGAGTGGTCAAGAGACCCAGTACTTC.

The gene calls are TRBV6-1 and TRBJ2-1; maybe TRBD2 (6 bases). Germline V gives CDR1 MNHNS, CDR2 SASEGT. The V end was cut by 4 bases, the J end by 15 bases, with 13 bases between. This CDR3 is built from 11 residues. CDR3 sequence: CASSVGGPGFF. As DNA, the CDR3 is TGTGCCAGCAGTGTGGGGGGACCGGGGTTCTTC.

This clone has more than one count but fewer than ten. The chain joins TRBV9 to TRBJ2-5; the D is unclear. The germline V gene has CDR1 SGDLS and CDR2 YYNGEE. This CDR3 region has 13 residues. Trimming removed 0 bases at V and 3 bases at J, with 6 bases between. The CDR3 reads CASSVDLKETQYF. CDR3 nucleotides: TGTGCCAGCAGCGTAGACTTGAAAGAGACCCAGTACTTC. Full variable domain (rest looked up from reference TRBV9 and TRBJ2-5): DSGVTQTPKHLITATGQRVTLRCSPRSGDLSVYWYQQSLDQGLQFLIQYYNGEERAKGNILERFSAQQFPDLHSELNLSSLELGDSALYFCASSVDLKETQYFGPGTRLLVL.

The V and J genes are TRBV28 and TRBJ2-5, with 7 bases fitting TRBD1. This CDR3 has 14 amino acids. Germline V gene sequence: CDR1 MDHEN, CDR2 SYDVKM. The V and J ends lost 3 bases and 3 bases, in that order; junction bases with no gene match: 4. The CDR3 here is CASSFAGTEETQYF. The CDR3 bases are TGTGCCAGCAGTTTCGCCGGGACAGAAGAGACCCAGTACTTC.

This clone was counted between two and nine times. The chain is built from TRBV6-6 and TRBJ2-1; D unclear. This CDR3 region has 14 residues. CDR1 and CDR2 (germline): MNHNY, SVGAGI (reference sequence). V dropped 8 bases and J dropped 4 bases, with 15 bases sitting between them. CDR3 sequence: CASGQAEIYNEQFF. The CDR3 DNA reads TGTGCCAGCGGCCAGGCTGAAATTTACAATGAGCAGTTCTTC.

The rearrangement links TRBV10-3 to TRBJ1-5; D is unclear. CDR3 length equals 14 residues. Germline V CDR1 and CDR2: ENHRY, SYGVKD. V was shortened by 2 bases and J by 0 bases, with 5 bases between the two germline ends. The CDR3 spells CAISERVSNQPQHF. The CDR3 nucleotides read TGTGCCATCAGTGAGCGCGTTAGCAATCAGCCCCAGCATTTT.

This clone came up many times. The chain links TRBV29-1 to TRBJ1-1; maybe TRBD1 (5 bases). This CDR3 has 12 amino acids. CDR1 is SQVTM and CDR2 is ANQGSEA in the germline V gene. V lost 4 bases to trimming and J lost 1 base, with 7 bases between them. In DNA, the CDR3 is TGCAGCGTTGGGGGCTGGAACACTGAAGCTTTCTTT. Translating it yields CSVGGWNTEAFF.

This clone was counted a few times. This specimen includes other DNA sequences encoding the same CDR3. The rearrangement uses TRBV19 and TRBJ1-1; a possible D gene is TRBD1 (6 bases). The V gene's germline CDR1 is LNHDA and CDR2 SQIVND (reference sequence). This CDR3 has 14 amino acids. Between the trimmed V and J ends, which lost 3 bases and 3 bases, there was a span of 11 bases. The CDR3 sequence: CASSIWGLDTEAFF. In DNA form, the CDR3 reads TGTGCCAGTAGTATTTGGGGGCTCGACACTGAAGCTTTCTTT.

This clone was seen only once. The rearrangement joins TRBV5-1 to TRBJ2-2; 11 bases are a match to TRBD1. Unmatched junction bases numbered 9, after V lost 3 bases and J lost 5 bases. This CDR3 has 17 amino acids. The germline V gene has CDR1 SGHRS and CDR2 YFSETQ. CDR3: CASSWVGTGGSTGELFF. CDR3 nucleotides: TGCGCCAGCAGCTGGGTCGGGACAGGGGGTTCGACCGGGGAGCTGTTTTTT.

This CDR3 is CASSPRSYNEQFF. The DNA of the CDR3 is TGTGCCAGCAGCCCCCGCTCCTACAATGAGCAGTTCTTC. V and J are TRBV7-9 and TRBJ2-1; D remains unclear. V lost 5 bases, J lost 0 bases, and 5 bases lay in between. The CDR3 contains 13 residues. Germline V gene data show CDR1 as SEHNR and CDR2 as FQNEAQ (reference sequence).

The V call is TRBV6-5, the J call TRBJ1-4; 7 nucleotides align to TRBD1. CDR3 length equals 15 residues. Germline CDR1 is MNHEY and CDR2 is SVGAGI. Losses at the gene ends were 5 bases for V and 0 bases for J; bases not matched to a gene: 3. The CDR3, as DNA: TGTGCCAGCAGTAATACAGGGGCAACTAATGAAAAACTGTTTTTT. Amino acids: CASSNTGATNEKLFF.

This rearrangement joins TRBV6-6 to TRBJ1-2, with 11 bases identical to TRBD1. V gave up 5 bases and J gave up 13 bases; unmatched junction bases: 9. The CDR3 totals 13 residues. CDR1 is MNHNY, CDR2 SVGAGI, per germline (reference sequence). The CDR3 loop reads CASSRTAGQGGTF. The CDR3 nucleotides are TGTGCCAGCAGTCGTACCGCGGGACAGGGGGGCACCTTC.

Points on this clone: This same CDR3 is encoded by further DNA sequences in the sample. The chain employs TRBV18 and TRBJ2-3, with D hard to call. The germline V gene encodes CDR1 KGHSH and CDR2 LQKENI. The length of the CDR3 is 12 residues. V lost 4 bases to trimming and J lost 1 base, with 3 bases between them. CDR3 DNA sequence: TGTGCCAGCTCACAGGGCACAGATACGCAGTATTTT. It yields the protein CASSQGTDTQYF.

The rearrangement joins TRBV6-1 to TRBJ2-5; 9 nucleotides agree with TRBD1. In germline, CDR1 is MNHNS, CDR2 SASEGT. V shed 6 bases and J 4 bases; nucleotides not matched to a gene: 6. This CDR3 region has 14 residues. The CDR3 spells CASSRQGEGETQYF. In DNA, the CDR3 is TGTGCCAGCAGCCGACAGGGGGAAGGAGAGACCCAGTACTTC.

The chain recombines TRBV28 with TRBJ2-2, with D perhaps matching TRBD2 (6 bases). V gave up 4 bases and J gave up 10 bases, with 13 bases separating them. The CDR3 is 13 residues long. Germline V gives CDR1 MDHEN, CDR2 SYDVKM. The chain's CDR3 is CASSSRLVEELFF. Written as DNA, the CDR3 is TGTGCCAGCAGTTCGCGACTAGTTGAGGAGCTGTTTTTT.

This clone was detected a few times. The chain uses TRBV5-1 and TRBJ2-7; 12 bases are shared with TRBD1. Germline CDR1 reads SGHRS; CDR2 reads YFSETQ. V shed 4 bases and J 6 bases; nucleotides not matched to a gene: 5. The CDR3 totals 14 residues. The CDR3 sequence: CASSQGQGAGEQYF. CDR3 DNA: TGCGCCAGCAGCCAGGGACAGGGGGCGGGCGAGCAGTACTTC.

V is TRBV6-5 and J is TRBJ2-4; TRBD1 matches at 9 bases. The germline V gene encodes CDR1 MNHEY and CDR2 SVGAGI. There are 14 residues in the CDR3. J was trimmed by 6 bases and V by 5 bases; bases with no gene match: 5. The CDR3 coding sequence is TGTGCCAGCAGTATACCGGGACAGGGAAACATTCAGTACTTC. Encoded protein: CASSIPGQGNIQYF.

V is TRBV6-5 and J is TRBJ2-5; TRBD2 matches 8 bases. J was trimmed by 2 bases and V by 7 bases; bases with no gene match: 6. CDR1 and CDR2 from the germline V gene are MNHEY and SVGAGI. The CDR3 contains 14 residues. In DNA form, the CDR3 reads TGTGCCAGCAATCCGGGAGGGACTCAAGAGACCCAGTACTTC. The encoded protein is CASNPGGTQETQYF.

J is TRBJ2-5 and V is TRBV5-4; D is uncertain. Germline assignment: CDR1 SGHNT and CDR2 YYREEE (reference sequence). There are 15 residues in the CDR3. With 3 bases removed from V and 4 bases from J, the gap between germline ends came to 16 bases. In DNA form, the CDR3 reads TGTGCCAGCAGCTCCCCGACCGAAACGGCAGAGACCCAGTACTTC. Its translation: CASSSPTETAETQYF. The variable domain in full, completed from reference TRBV5-4 and TRBJ2-5, reads ETGVTQSPTHLIKTRGQQVTLRCSSQSGHNTVSWYQQALGQGPQFIFQYYREEENGRGNFPPRFSGLQFPNYSSELNVNALELDDSALYLCASSSPTETAETQYFGPGTRLLVL.

This sequence joins TRBV5-1 and TRBJ2-7, with D perhaps matching TRBD1 or TRBD2 (5 bases each). The V end lost 3 bases, the J end lost 4 bases, and 23 bases lay between the germline ends. Germline assignment: CDR1 SGHRS and CDR2 YFSETQ. The CDR3 covers 17 residues. This CDR3 reads CASSSTGRGHPPYEQYF. The CDR3 region has the DNA TGCGCCAGCAGCTCGACGGGGCGAGGACATCCCCCTTACGAGCAGTACTTC.

The sample holds many counts of this clone. The rearrangement uses TRBV10-1 and TRBJ2-7; 12 positions match TRBD2. CDR3 length: 16 residues. Germline CDR1 and CDR2: WNHNN and SYGVQD (reference sequence). The V gene end was trimmed by 7 bases and the J gene end by 5 bases; junction bases not matched to a gene: 12. The CDR3 region is CASKTSGSFGVHEQYF. The CDR3 DNA reads TGCGCCAGCAAGACTAGCGGGAGTTTCGGCGTGCACGAGCAGTACTTC.